This T cell receptor (beta chain) is from a study of siplizumab effects on memory and regulatory T cells. Points from the study as a whole: About 80-97% of proliferating CD4+ or CD8+ clones had no assignable naive or memory phenotype.

Points on this clone: Its antigen is not known.

Germline lookup yields CDR1 DFQATT and CDR2 SNEGSKA (reference sequence). Trimming left V 6 bases short and J 6 bases short, with 8 bases between. The CDR3 consists of 10 residues. Here immunoSEQ multiplex PCR was the method, and the copy in TCRdb shows in-frame clones only, minus some. This table has more than 85,000 clones, around 93% appearing once. The receptor was isolated from a human donor in good health. The sample consisted of CD4+ T cells sorted from blood. The V call is TRBV20-1, the J call TRBJ1-2; D call uncertain. CDR3 sequence reads: CSATGDGYTF. The CDR3 coding sequence is TGCAGTGCGACCGGGGATGGCTACACCTTC.